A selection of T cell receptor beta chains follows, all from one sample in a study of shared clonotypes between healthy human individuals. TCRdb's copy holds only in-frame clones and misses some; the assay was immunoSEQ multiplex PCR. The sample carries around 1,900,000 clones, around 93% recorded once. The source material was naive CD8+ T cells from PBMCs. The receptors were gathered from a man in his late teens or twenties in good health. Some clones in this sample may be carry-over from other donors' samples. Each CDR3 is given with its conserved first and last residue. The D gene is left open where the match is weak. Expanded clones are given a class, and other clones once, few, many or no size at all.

DNA: TGTGCCAGCTCACCGGACAGGGAGGTCTGGCTAACGGGGGCCAACGTCCTGACTTTC
CDR3: CASSPDREVWLTGANVLTF
size: NA
D: TRBD1
V: TRBV18
J: TRBJ2-6

DNA: TGTGCCAGCAGACCCGGGGGAGCCTACGAGCAGTACTTC
CDR3: CASRPGGAYEQYF
size: NA
D: NA
V: TRBV5-6
J: TRBJ2-7

DNA: TGTGCCAGCAGTTTACTGGGGTCCAATCAGCCCCAGCATTTT
CDR3: CASSLLGSNQPQHF
size: once
D: NA
V: TRBV28
J: TRBJ1-5

DNA: TGTGCCAGCAGCCCCCAGTTAGCGGGAACGAACACCGGGGAGCTGTTTTTT
CDR3: CASSPQLAGTNTGELFF
size: NA
D: TRBD2
V: TRBV11-2
J: TRBJ2-2

DNA: TGCGCCAGCAGCTGGGGAGGGGCCACTGAAGCTTTCTTT
CDR3: CASSWGGATEAFF
size: NA
D: NA
V: TRBV5-1
J: TRBJ1-1

DNA: TGTGCCAGCAGCGTAACGGATAACGAGCAGTACTTC
CDR3: CASSVTDNEQYF
size: NA
D: NA
V: TRBV9
J: TRBJ2-7

DNA: TGTGCCAGCAGTCCCCGCCAACTAGCGGGAAACACAGATACGCAGTATTTT
CDR3: CASSPRQLAGNTDTQYF
size: NA
D: TRBD2
V: TRBV27
J: TRBJ2-3

DNA: TGTGCCAGCAGCCCGGTCGGGGGGAACGGGGAGCTGTTTTTT
CDR3: CASSPVGGNGELFF
size: NA
D: TRBD2
V: TRBV9
J: TRBJ2-2

DNA: TGTGCCAGCAGTTTATGGACTAGCGGCAACCATGAGCAGTTCTTC
CDR3: CASSLWTSGNHEQFF
size: NA
D: TRBD2
V: TRBV28
J: TRBJ2-1

DNA: TGTGCCAGCAGCTTAGCGCCCGGGAATGAGCAGTTCTTC
CDR3: CASSLAPGNEQFF
size: NA
D: NA
V: TRBV7-9
J: TRBJ2-1

DNA: TGTGCCAGCAGCCTACACTATGACAGGGGATCCTTCTTC
CDR3: CASSLHYDRGSFF
size: NA
D: TRBD1
V: TRBV7-9
J: TRBJ2-1

DNA: TGTGCCAGCAGCCCTACCCGGACTAGCGGGATCTACGAGCAGTACTTC
CDR3: CASSPTRTSGIYEQYF
size: NA
D: TRBD2
V: TRBV27
J: TRBJ2-7

DNA: TGTGCCAGCAGGGAGGGTTATAGCAATCAGCCCCAGCATTTT
CDR3: CASREGYSNQPQHF
size: NA
D: NA
V: TRBV28
J: TRBJ1-5

DNA: TGTGCCAGCACCTTAGCCTCAGGGGGCACTGAAGCTTTCTTT
CDR3: CASTLASGGTEAFF
size: NA
D: TRBD1
V: TRBV7-8
J: TRBJ1-1

DNA: TGTGCCAGCAGCCCAAAGCTAGCGGAGAGATCCTACGAGCAGTACTTC
CDR3: CASSPKLAERSYEQYF
size: NA
D: TRBD2
V: TRBV7-2
J: TRBJ2-7

DNA: TGTGCCAGCAGCCAAGATTTACTGAACACTGAAGCTTTCTTT
CDR3: CASSQDLLNTEAFF
size: NA
D: NA
V: TRBV4-2
J: TRBJ1-1

DNA: TGTGCCAGCAGCCCTTGGGCCACACACCCGAACACTGAAGCTTTCTTT
CDR3: CASSPWATHPNTEAFF
size: NA
D: NA
V: TRBV11-2
J: TRBJ1-1

DNA: TGTGCCAGCAGTGACAGGGGGAACTACGAGCAGTACTTC
CDR3: CASSDRGNYEQYF
size: NA
D: TRBD1
V: TRBV28
J: TRBJ2-7

DNA: TGTGCCAGCAGCTCCCGCGGAAGGGAAGAGACCCAGTACTTC
CDR3: CASSSRGREETQYF
size: NA
D: NA
V: TRBV7-9
J: TRBJ2-5

DNA: TGTGCCAGCAGGGCCGGGACAGCGGTCTCCTACGAGCAGTACTTC
CDR3: CASRAGTAVSYEQYF
size: NA
D: TRBD1
V: TRBV2
J: TRBJ2-7

DNA: TGCGCCAGCAGCTTATGGGCTGGTGGAAACTACGAGCAGTACTTC
CDR3: CASSLWAGGNYEQYF
size: NA
D: NA
V: TRBV5-1
J: TRBJ2-7

DNA: TGTGCCAGCAGTTGGCGGGGGGCCGATGGCTACACCTTC
CDR3: CASSWRGADGYTF
size: once
D: NA
V: TRBV27
J: TRBJ1-2

DNA: TGTGCCAGCAGTTATCGGGGGGTCCCTGAGACCCAGTACTTC
CDR3: CASSYRGVPETQYF
size: NA
D: TRBD2
V: TRBV6-5
J: TRBJ2-5

DNA: TGTGCCAGCAGCGTGGACAGGGGGCGACCTGGGGCCAACGTCCTGACTTTC
CDR3: CASSVDRGRPGANVLTF
size: NA
D: TRBD1
V: TRBV9
J: TRBJ2-6

DNA: TGTGCCAGCAGCCAGGCCGTCTACGGGCACGAGCAGTACTTC
CDR3: CASSQAVYGHEQYF
size: NA
D: NA
V: TRBV4-2
J: TRBJ2-7

DNA: TGTGCCAGCTCACCCCAGACCCAGCTCGGGGGTGAGACCCAGTACTTC
CDR3: CASSPQTQLGGETQYF
size: NA
D: NA
V: TRBV18
J: TRBJ2-5

DNA: TGCGCCAGCAGCTCTTCCGGGGGGTCATTCCAAGAGACCCAGTACTTC
CDR3: CASSSSGGSFQETQYF
size: NA
D: TRBD2
V: TRBV5-1
J: TRBJ2-5

DNA: TGTGCCAGCACCCAGGGTTGGCAGCAGTACTTC
CDR3: CASTQGWQQYF
size: NA
D: NA
V: TRBV27
J: TRBJ2-7

DNA: TGTGCCAGCAGCTTGGGACTAGCGGGTCTCACGGGAAATGAGCAGTTCTTC
CDR3: CASSLGLAGLTGNEQFF
size: NA
D: TRBD2
V: TRBV5-4
J: TRBJ2-1

DNA: TGTGCCACCTCAGCCGGTGGCTCTGGAAACACCATATATTTT
CDR3: CATSAGGSGNTIYF
size: once
D: NA
V: TRBV25-1
J: TRBJ1-3

DNA: TGTGCCAGCAGGACACAGGGGACTACTGAAGCTTTCTTT
CDR3: CASRTQGTTEAFF
size: NA
D: TRBD1
V: TRBV6-5
J: TRBJ1-1

DNA: TGTGCCAGCAGCATGGGACTAGCGGACTCCTACGAGCAGTACTTC
CDR3: CASSMGLADSYEQYF
size: NA
D: TRBD2
V: TRBV9
J: TRBJ2-7

DNA: TGCGCCAGCAGCCAAGTAAGGACTACCTCCCCTACGCAGTATTTT
CDR3: CASSQVRTTSPTQYF
size: NA
D: NA
V: TRBV4-3
J: TRBJ2-3

DNA: TGTGCCAGCAGGATGGGCGGGACAGGGGGCATGTACGAGCAGTACTTC
CDR3: CASRMGGTGGMYEQYF
size: NA
D: TRBD1
V: TRBV27
J: TRBJ2-7

DNA: TGTGCTAGTGGCGACACGGCTAACAATGAGCAGTTCTTC
CDR3: CASGDTANNEQFF
size: once
D: NA
V: TRBV12-5
J: TRBJ2-1

DNA: TGTGCCAGCTCACCACCTTCTAGCGGGAGACCCACCGGGGAGCTGTTTTTT
CDR3: CASSPPSSGRPTGELFF
size: NA
D: TRBD2
V: TRBV18
J: TRBJ2-2

DNA: TGTGCCAGCGCTCCCGCTGGGGCTTTCAACGAGCAGTACTTC
CDR3: CASAPAGAFNEQYF
size: few
D: NA
V: TRBV27
J: TRBJ2-7

DNA: TGTGCCATCAGCCGGGGGGGAGTAGCGGGAGTCACCGGGGAGCTGTTTTTT
CDR3: CAISRGGVAGVTGELFF
size: NA
D: TRBD2
V: TRBV10-3
J: TRBJ2-2

DNA: TGTGCCATCAGTGAGACTTCCGACAGGGAACGGGGCTATGGCTACACCTTC
CDR3: CAISETSDRERGYGYTF
size: NA
D: TRBD1
V: TRBV10-3
J: TRBJ1-2

DNA: TGTGCCAGTAGTATTGCTAACTATGGCTACACCTTC
CDR3: CASSIANYGYTF
size: NA
D: NA
V: TRBV19
J: TRBJ1-2

DNA: TGTGCCAGCAGCGTCGGACAGGGGTACGAGCAGTACTTC
CDR3: CASSVGQGYEQYF
size: NA
D: TRBD1
V: TRBV7-8
J: TRBJ2-7

DNA: TGTGCCAGCAGCAAAGCGGGACTTACTCCCGACGAGCAGTACTTC
CDR3: CASSKAGLTPDEQYF
size: NA
D: NA
V: TRBV21-1
J: TRBJ2-7

DNA: TGTGCCAGCAGTCATCGGGTGGGGACAGGGGGCCGGAACACTGAAGCTTTCTTT
CDR3: CASSHRVGTGGRNTEAFF
size: NA
D: TRBD1
V: TRBV27
J: TRBJ1-1

DNA: TGTGCCAGAGAAGCGGGAGGGTCCACAGATACGCAGTATTTT
CDR3: CAREAGGSTDTQYF
size: NA
D: TRBD2
V: TRBV2
J: TRBJ2-3

DNA: TGTGCCAGCAGTTCCGAGGGGGCAGCCTCCCAAGAGACCCAGTACTTC
CDR3: CASSSEGAASQETQYF
size: NA
D: TRBD1
V: TRBV28
J: TRBJ2-5

DNA: TGTGCCAGCAGCAAAAATGAGGGCACGGAGCAGTTCTTC
CDR3: CASSKNEGTEQFF
size: NA
D: NA
V: TRBV21-1
J: TRBJ2-1

DNA: TGTGCCACCAGCAGAGAGGGTAGCAATCAGCCCCAGCATTTT
CDR3: CATSREGSNQPQHF
size: few
D: NA
V: TRBV15
J: TRBJ1-5